Below are 25 T cell receptor beta chains sequenced from a single sample in a study of blood T cell repertoires in COVID-19. Data came from immunoSEQ multiplex PCR; TCRdb stores just in-frame clones and leaves some out. The sample records fewer than 300,000 clones, about 87% being singletons. Sequences were obtained from peripheral blood. All receptors derive from a woman in her fifties or sixties with COVID-19, enrolled during active disease.

The chain recombines TRBV5-1 with TRBJ2-2, with 10 bases fitting TRBD1. The V and J ends lost 4 bases and 7 bases, in that order; junction bases with no gene match: 7. Germline V gene data show CDR1 as SGHRS and CDR2 as YFSETQ. The CDR3 consists of 15 residues. The CDR3 spells CASSRDRGIGGELFF. CDR3 nucleotides: TGCGCCAGCAGCCGGGACAGGGGTATCGGCGGGGAGCTGTTTTTT.

The rearrangement joins TRBV7-9 to TRBJ1-5; D gene uncertain. The V end was cut by 6 bases, the J end by 11 bases, with 14 bases between. The CDR3 is made up of 12 amino acids. Germline CDR1 and CDR2: SEHNR and FQNEAQ (reference sequence). DNA for the CDR3: TGTGCCAGCAGTCCCACTCGGGAGGCCCAGCATTTT. Protein sequence: CASSPTREAQHF.

The V and J genes are TRBV2 and TRBJ1-3, with 12 bases lining up with TRBD1. J was trimmed by 2 bases and V by 6 bases; bases with no gene match: 5. Germline assignment: CDR1 SNHLY and CDR2 FYNNEI. This CDR3 is built from 16 residues. CDR3 DNA: TGTGCCAGCAGGAGGGACAGGGGGCATACTGGAAACACCATATATTTT. Translated: CASRRDRGHTGNTIYF. The full variable domain, rest sourced from reference TRBV2 and TRBJ1-3, is EPEVTQTPSHQVTQMGQEVILRCVPISNHLYFYWYRQILGQKVEFLVSFYNNEISEKSEIFDDQFSVERPDGSNFTLKIRSTKLEDSAMYFCASRRDRGHTGNTIYFGEGSWLTVV.

V is TRBV11-2 and J is TRBJ2-2; 10 bases match TRBD2. V dropped 3 bases and J dropped 4; count of bases not matched to a gene: 8. CDR3 length: 17 amino acids. Germline CDR1 and CDR2: SGHAT and FQNNGV. CDR3 DNA: TGTGCCAGCAGCTTCTGGCTAGCGGGAGTGGCCACCGGGGAGCTGTTTTTT. Residues: CASSFWLAGVATGELFF.

The chain recombines TRBV6-2 or TRBV6-3 with TRBJ2-6; the match to TRBD1 covers 7 bases. CDR3 size: 17 residues. J gave up 0 bases and V 4 bases, and 6 bases lay outside the gene matches. Germline lookup yields CDR1 MNHEY and CDR2 SVGEGT. The CDR3 reads CASSSRQGTSGANVLTF. The CDR3 DNA sequence: TGTGCCAGCAGTTCCCGACAGGGCACCTCTGGGGCCAACGTCCTGACTTTC.

J is TRBJ2-1 and V is TRBV6-5; a possible D gene is TRBD2 (5 bases). The CDR3 length is 14 residues. V was shortened by 0 bases and J by 9 bases, with 12 bases between the two germline ends. The germline V gene has CDR1 MNHEY and CDR2 SVGAGI. The CDR3 loop reads CASSYSIERGEQFF. CDR3 sequence (DNA): TGTGCCAGCAGTTACTCGATTGAACGGGGTGAGCAGTTCTTC.

The chain recombines TRBV2 with TRBJ2-5, with 8 bases fitting TRBD1. CDR3 size: 14 residues. The germline V gene encodes CDR1 SNHLY and CDR2 FYNNEI. J lost 5 bases, V lost 4 bases, and 6 bases had no gene match. The DNA of the CDR3 is TGTGCCAGCAGTGGTGGGACAGGCCCGGAGACCCAGTACTTC. Amino acid sequence: CASSGGTGPETQYF. The whole variable domain, remainder taken from reference TRBV2 and TRBJ2-5, is EPEVTQTPSHQVTQMGQEVILRCVPISNHLYFYWYRQILGQKVEFLVSFYNNEISEKSEIFDDQFSVERPDGSNFTLKIRSTKLEDSAMYFCASSGGTGPETQYFGPGTRLLVL.

The rearrangement links TRBV24-1 to TRBJ1-2, with TRBD1 identical over 9 bases. Germline values: CDR1 KGHDR, CDR2 SFDVKD. J lost 9 bases, V lost 4 bases, and 14 bases had no gene match. CDR3 size: 16 residues. CDR3 sequence (DNA): TGTGCCACCAGTGACGCAACCGGGACAGGGCCCATGAGCTACACCTTC. The encoded protein is CATSDATGTGPMSYTF.

This clone was seen more than once but under ten times. This chain uses TRBV14 with TRBJ2-1; the match to TRBD1 covers 7 bases. Germline V gene data show CDR1 as SGHDN and CDR2 as FVKESK. V shed 0 bases, J shed 4 bases, and the junction held 12 bases outside the gene matches. The CDR3 runs 18 residues. CDR3 DNA sequence: TGTGCCAGCAGCCAAGATTGGAATTTCGGGACAGTTTACAATGAGCAGTTCTTC. Translating gives CASSQDWNFGTVYNEQFF. Full variable domain (remainder filled in from reference TRBV14 and TRBJ2-1): EAGVTQFPSHSVIEKGQTVTLRCDPISGHDNLYWYRRVMGKEIKFLLHFVKESKQDESGMPNNRFLAERTGGTYSTLKVQPAELEDSGVYFCASSQDWNFGTVYNEQFFGPGTRLTVL.

This chain uses TRBV30 with TRBJ1-2; D is perhaps TRBD1 (6 bases). Between the trimmed V and J ends, which lost 1 base and 4 bases, there was a span of 16 bases. CDR1 is GTSNPN and CDR2 is SVGIG in the germline V gene (reference sequence). The CDR3 is 15 amino acids. This CDR3 reads CAWSGQQGAGYGYTF. In DNA, the CDR3 is TGTGCCTGGAGTGGACAACAGGGAGCTGGCTATGGCTACACCTTC.

The CDR3 reads CASSQGERTNEAFF. The CDR3 region has the DNA TGCGCCAGCAGCCAAGGAGAACGGACAAATGAAGCTTTCTTT. The chain carries TRBV4-1 and TRBJ1-1; the D gene is possibly TRBD1 (5 bases). Trimming took off 1 base at V and 7 bases at J, with 13 bases between the two ends. Looked up from germline, CDR1 is MGHRA and CDR2 is YSYEKL. The CDR3 consists of 14 residues.

This clone has a handful of counts. The chain combines TRBV19 with TRBJ1-1; a weak D match, TRBD1 (6 bases). Germline CDR1 reads LNHDA; CDR2 reads SQIVND (reference sequence). Trimming removed 8 bases at V and 5 bases at J, with 18 bases between. This CDR3 is 14 amino acids long. The CDR3: CASLKQGRGTEAFF. In DNA, the CDR3 is TGTGCCAGTTTAAAGCAGGGGAGAGGGACTGAAGCTTTCTTT.

The J gene is TRBJ2-1, the V gene TRBV10-3, with 11 bases aligning to TRBD2. V shed 1 base, J shed 5 bases, and the junction held 10 bases outside the gene matches. CDR3 size: 18 residues. The germline V gene encodes CDR1 ENHRY and CDR2 SYGVKD. The CDR3 spells CAISEWGTSGSAHNEQFF. CDR3 DNA: TGTGCCATCAGTGAGTGGGGGACTAGCGGTTCTGCCCACAATGAGCAGTTCTTC.

The genes are TRBV4-2 and TRBJ2-7; 7 bases align to TRBD1. J was trimmed by 0 bases and V by 1 base; bases with no gene match: 3. The CDR3 consists of 15 residues. Germline V gives CDR1 LGHNA, CDR2 YNFKEQ. In DNA form, the CDR3 reads TGTGCCAGCAGCCAAGGGTCAGGGGGCTCCTACGAGCAGTACTTC. Residues: CASSQGSGGSYEQYF.

Comment on this clone: Other DNA sequences in the sample encode the same CDR3. The chain recombines TRBV30 with TRBJ1-1, with D uncertain. This CDR3 is built from 12 residues. The V gene's germline CDR1 is GTSNPN and CDR2 SVGIG (reference sequence). V dropped 0 bases and J dropped 4 bases, with 6 bases sitting between them. The CDR3 sequence is CAWSVGGTEAFF. Written as DNA, the CDR3 is TGTGCCTGGAGTGTGGGAGGCACTGAAGCTTTCTTT.

V usage is TRBV18 and J usage is TRBJ2-7, with D maybe TRBD2 (6 bases). This CDR3 spans 13 amino acids. V was trimmed by 4 bases and J by 2 bases, leaving 9 bases between them. Germline V gives CDR1 KGHSH, CDR2 LQKENI. Written as DNA, the CDR3 is TGTGCCAGCTCACATACTAGCACCTACGAGCAGTACTTC. This gives the protein CASSHTSTYEQYF.

The V call is TRBV19, the J call TRBJ1-1; maybe TRBD1 (6 bases). CDR1 is LNHDA and CDR2 is SQIVND in the germline V gene (reference sequence). Deletions cut 3 bases from V and 1 base from J, with 12 bases between. The CDR3 length is 15 residues. The CDR3 DNA reads TGTGCCAGTAGTATTTCCGGACAGCCGAACACTGAAGCTTTCTTT. Translating it yields CASSISGQPNTEAFF. The complete variable domain, with remaining parts taken from reference TRBV19 and TRBJ1-1, reads DGGITQSPKYLFRKEGQNVTLSCEQNLNHDAMYWYRQDPGQGLRLIYYSQIVNDFQKGDIAEGYSVSREKKESFPLTVTSAQKNPTAFYLCASSISGQPNTEAFFGQGTRLTVV.

This chain joins TRBV6-5 and TRBJ1-4; perhaps TRBD1 as D (5 bases). The V and J ends lost 0 bases and 6 bases respectively, with 11 bases between them. CDR3 size: 15 residues. Germline V gives CDR1 MNHEY, CDR2 SVGAGI. The CDR3 is CASSYSQARYEKLFF. In DNA, the CDR3 is TGTGCCAGCAGTTACTCACAGGCGCGCTATGAAAAACTGTTTTTT.

This sequence joins TRBV5-4 and TRBJ2-3; D is unclear. V dropped 2 bases and J dropped 0 bases, with 10 bases sitting between them. Per the germline V gene, CDR1 is SGHNT and CDR2 is YYREEE (reference sequence). The CDR3 covers 15 residues. CDR3 sequence reads: CASSFRLPSTDTQYF. The CDR3 DNA is TGTGCCAGCAGCTTTAGACTTCCTAGCACAGATACGCAGTATTTT.

This chain joins TRBV10-1 and TRBJ2-1; TRBD2 matches at 9 bases. V lost 2 bases to trimming and J lost 3 bases; unmatched junction nucleotides: 11. The CDR3 has 18 residues. Germline values: CDR1 WNHNN, CDR2 SYGVQD (reference sequence). The CDR3 sequence: CASSETLRREGRYNEQFF. Here the CDR3 DNA reads TGCGCCAGCAGTGAGACACTACGGCGGGAGGGTCGCTACAATGAGCAGTTCTTC.

The chain links TRBV5-1 to TRBJ2-7; the D is unclear. The V gene's germline CDR1 is SGHRS and CDR2 YFSETQ. The CDR3 contains 13 residues. The V end was cut by 5 bases, the J end by 0 bases, with 9 bases between. The CDR3 protein is CASRLPASYEQYF. The CDR3 DNA is TGCGCCAGCAGACTACCGGCCTCCTACGAGCAGTACTTC.

V usage is TRBV11-3 and J usage is TRBJ2-1, with 7 bases fitting TRBD2. V was pared by 7 bases and J by 5 bases, with 11 bases of the junction left unmatched. The CDR3 extends over 15 amino acids. Germline assignment: CDR1 SGHNT and CDR2 YENEEA. As DNA, the CDR3 is TGTGCCAGCACTAGCCGGACTAGGATTCACAATGAGCAGTTCTTC. Protein product: CASTSRTRIHNEQFF.

The chain has TRBV15 and TRBJ1-1; tentatively, D is TRBD1 (5 bases). From germline, CDR1 is LNHNV and CDR2 YYDKDF (reference sequence). CDR3 length equals 18 residues. V lost 0 bases and J lost 5, with 22 bases in between. The CDR3 sequence: CATSRDRGGTGVRTEAFF. The CDR3 bases are TGTGCCACCAGCAGAGATCGAGGTGGAACGGGGGTCCGAACTGAAGCTTTCTTT.

The rearrangement joins TRBV18 to TRBJ2-2; D perhaps matches TRBD1 (6 bases). Trimming shortened V by 3 bases and J by 2 bases, and 13 bases separated the two germline ends. Germline loops: CDR1 KGHSH, CDR2 LQKENI. This CDR3 spans 16 amino acids. CDR3 protein: CASSPLAGVNTGELFF. The CDR3 bases are TGTGCCAGCTCACCCCTGGCAGGGGTAAACACCGGGGAGCTGTTTTTT.

The J gene is TRBJ2-3, the V gene TRBV19; TRBD2 is a possible D gene (6 bases). CDR1 is LNHDA, CDR2 SQIVND, per germline (reference sequence). Trimming pared 1 base from V and 0 bases from J, leaving 8 bases between. CDR3 length equals 15 residues. This CDR3 is CASSIVEGSTDTQYF. CDR3 nucleotide sequence: TGTGCCAGTAGTATAGTGGAGGGAAGCACAGATACGCAGTATTTT.